Presented here are 4 T cell receptor beta chains from one specimen sequenced in a study of blood T cell repertoires in COVID-19. Assay used: immunoSEQ multiplex PCR; TCRdb lists only in-frame clones, some missing. The data contain 150,000 to 200,000 clones, over 75% of them singletons. Sample: peripheral blood. These receptors were collected from a man between 70 and 80 years old with acute or convalescent COVID-19.

This clone was counted a single time. The chain links TRBV11-3 to TRBJ2-3; 11 bases agree with TRBD2. J gave up 4 bases and V 5 bases, and 11 bases lay outside the gene matches. Germline CDR1 SGHNT, CDR2 YENEEA. This CDR3 is 17 amino acids long. CDR3 nucleotides: TGTGCCAGCAGCCACCGGACTAGCGGGTCGACGGCAGATACGCAGTATTTT. It is translated as CASSHRTSGSTADTQYF.

This clone was detected a few times. This chain joins TRBV6-1 and TRBJ1-4, with D tentatively TRBD1 (6 bases). Germline V lookup: CDR1 MNHNS, CDR2 SASEGT. V was trimmed by 2 bases and J by 0 bases, leaving 10 bases between them. CDR3 length: 16 amino acids. The CDR3 loop reads CASSEMSGATNEKLFF. For the CDR3, the DNA is TGTGCCAGCAGTGAAATGTCAGGGGCAACTAATGAAAAACTGTTTTTT.

This sequence joins TRBV28 and TRBJ1-1; maybe TRBD1 (6 bases). Germline assignment: CDR1 MDHEN and CDR2 SYDVKM. V lost 2 bases and J lost 3, with 7 bases in between. This CDR3 has 13 amino acids. As DNA, the CDR3 is TGTGCCAGCAGTTTACCAGGGGACACTGAAGCTTTCTTT. Translated, it gives CASSLPGDTEAFF. Combining the CDR3 with reference TRBV28 and TRBJ1-1 gives the whole variable domain DVKVTQSSRYLVKRTGEKVFLECVQDMDHENMFWYRQDPGLGLRLIYFSYDVKMKEKGDIPEGYSVSREKKERFSLILESASTNQTSMYLCASSLPGDTEAFFGQGTRLTVV.

This chain joins TRBV7-6 and TRBJ1-2; D gene unclear. V lost 3 bases and J 5 bases, leaving 10 bases between the germline ends. Germline V CDR1 and CDR2: SGHVS, FNYEAQ. The CDR3 is 13 amino acids. CDR3 residues: CASSLAGAYGYTF. DNA for the CDR3: TGTGCCAGCAGCTTGGCGGGCGCTTATGGCTACACCTTC.